This TCR beta chain was obtained from a study of blood T cell repertoires in COVID-19. The wider study: T cells, B-cell-depleted T cells, or PBMCs supplied cDNA or gDNA.

Authors' data handling: Amplification of reference gene primers was used by the study to estimate nucleated cell counts. Sequenced by immunoSEQ multiplex PCR; TCRdb stores in-frame clones only, minus some. V and J calls and clone size are as listed in that table; D and trimming were resolved from the DNA. The sample holds approximately 290,000 clones, roughly 89% seen once. CDR1 is MDHEN and CDR2 is SYDVKM in the germline V gene. This CDR3 comprises 15 residues. The V segment lost 8 bases and the J segment 2 bases; nucleotides outside the gene matches: 9. This receptor was identified in a man aged 25 to 40 with acute or convalescent COVID-19. The sequenced sample consisted of peripheral blood. The chain recombines TRBV28 with TRBJ2-3; 8 nucleotides match TRBD2. The CDR3 sequence is CASRWRGAYTDTQYF. The CDR3 region has the DNA TGTGCCAGCCGGTGGCGGGGGGCATACACAGATACGCAGTATTTT.